This note documents a single T cell receptor beta chain sequence. TCRdb redid the calling of the 5' RACE reads with MiXCR, one entry per CDR3 protein. The table records over 150,000 distinct CDR3 sequences, approximately 17% of them present only once. This entry is derived from a study of T-cell memory formation after mild COVID-19. The CDR3 consists of 13 residues. Trimming shortened V by 2 bases and J by 5 bases, and 10 bases separated the two germline ends. Germline CDR1 MNHNY, CDR2 SVGAGI (reference sequence). The chain combines TRBV6-6 with TRBJ2-7; no firm D call. The origin of this receptor is a young man who had mild COVID-19 (a few samples of this study predate the infection). Cell type and time point are not known. What was sequenced was PBMCs or a T cell subset sorted from them (not recorded which). The CDR3 DNA reads TGTGCCAGCAGTTACGGTGGTAGGAACGAGCAGTACGTC. Encoded protein: CASSYGGRNEQYV.